Each of the 8 T cell receptor beta chains below was sequenced from the same sample in a study of human T cells and chemical hapten exposure. Blood, whole and unfractionated, served as the source for total RNA extraction. In TCRdb, the 5' RACE reads were re-called with MiXCR into one record per CDR3 protein. The sample has around 100,000 distinct CDR3 sequences, around 20% seen once. Source of these receptors: a human donor in good health.

The rearrangement uses TRBV7-9 and TRBJ2-7; TRBD1 agrees at 12 bases. The CDR3 is made up of 15 amino acids. Germline loops: CDR1 SEHNR, CDR2 FQNEAQ (reference sequence). V dropped 5 bases and J dropped 6; count of bases not matched to a gene: 8. The CDR3 bases are TGTGCCAGCAGCCCCGGGACAGGGGGCAAGGTCGAGCAGTACTTC. It yields the protein CASSPGTGGKVEQYF.

This sequence joins TRBV20-1 and TRBJ1-5; maybe TRBD1 (5 bases). Deletions cut 3 bases from V and 0 bases from J, with 9 bases between. Germline CDR1 is DFQATT and CDR2 is SNEGSKA (reference sequence). The CDR3 runs 14 residues. CDR3 protein: CSARERGSNQPQHF. CDR3 DNA sequence: TGCAGTGCTAGGGAGAGGGGTAGCAATCAGCCCCAGCATTTT.

The gene calls are TRBV3-1 and TRBJ2-7, with D perhaps TRBD2 (7 bases). This CDR3 region has 17 residues. V was pared by 0 bases and J by 6 bases, with 21 bases between. CDR1 is LGHDT, CDR2 YNNKEL, per germline (reference sequence). The CDR3 protein is CASSQDEVRGRGGEQYF. The CDR3 nucleotides are TGTGCCAGCAGCCAAGATGAAGTGCGGGGGCGTGGGGGCGAGCAGTACTTC.

The table lists this clonotype with many counts. The chain is built from TRBV9 and TRBJ2-3, with D possibly matching TRBD1 (6 bases). V lost 2 bases and J lost 4, with 20 bases in between. The CDR3 contains 17 residues. Germline CDR1 and CDR2: SGDLS and YYNGEE. DNA for the CDR3: TGTGCCAGCAGCGTCCCAGGGGCCTTCGCGGGTTCAGATACGCAGTATTTT. This translates into CASSVPGAFAGSDTQYF.

The chain has TRBV7-8 and TRBJ1-6; D not certain. V lost 4 bases and J lost 7, with 17 bases in between. CDR1 and CDR2 (germline): SGHVS, FQNEAQ. This CDR3 comprises 16 residues. In DNA, the CDR3 is TGTGCCAGCAGCTCCCCGAAGCAACCAGGAAATTCACCCCTCCACTTT. It codes for CASSSPKQPGNSPLHF.

The V gene is TRBV3-1, the J gene TRBJ1-1, with 7 bases identical to TRBD1. The CDR3 covers 16 residues. Trimming removed 0 bases from V and 10 bases from J; junction bases left unmatched: 14. Germline assignment: CDR1 LGHDT and CDR2 YNNKEL (reference sequence). In DNA form, the CDR3 reads TGTGCCAGCAGCCAAGAATTGACAGGGCCAGCGGTAAGAGCTTTCTTT. Translation gives CASSQELTGPAVRAFF.

The chain has TRBV5-6 and TRBJ2-3; TRBD2 is a possible D gene (5 bases). Germline loops: CDR1 SGHDT, CDR2 YYEEEE. The V end was cut by 7 bases, the J end by 2 bases, with 14 bases between. The CDR3 runs 14 residues. The CDR3 DNA is TGTGCCAGCTACCGGGCCGGGGACACAGATACGCAGTATTTT. Translating it yields CASYRAGDTDTQYF. The full variable domain, completed using reference TRBV5-6 and TRBJ2-3, is DAGVTQSPTHLIKTRGQQVTLRCSPKSGHDTVSWYQQALGQGPQFIFQYYEEEERQRGNFPDRFSGHQFPNYSSELNVNALLLGDSALYLCASYRAGDTDTQYFGPGTRLTVL.

The sample holds a few counts of this clonotype. The chain couples TRBV5-1 to TRBJ2-7; D could derive from TRBD1 or TRBD2 (5 bases each). Per germline, CDR1 SGHRS and CDR2 YFSETQ. Trimming pared 4 bases from V and 2 bases from J, leaving 13 bases between. This CDR3 has 14 residues. CDR3 loop: CASSMGPPPYEQYF. CDR3 DNA sequence: TGCGCCAGCAGCATGGGACCGCCCCCCTACGAGCAGTACTTC.